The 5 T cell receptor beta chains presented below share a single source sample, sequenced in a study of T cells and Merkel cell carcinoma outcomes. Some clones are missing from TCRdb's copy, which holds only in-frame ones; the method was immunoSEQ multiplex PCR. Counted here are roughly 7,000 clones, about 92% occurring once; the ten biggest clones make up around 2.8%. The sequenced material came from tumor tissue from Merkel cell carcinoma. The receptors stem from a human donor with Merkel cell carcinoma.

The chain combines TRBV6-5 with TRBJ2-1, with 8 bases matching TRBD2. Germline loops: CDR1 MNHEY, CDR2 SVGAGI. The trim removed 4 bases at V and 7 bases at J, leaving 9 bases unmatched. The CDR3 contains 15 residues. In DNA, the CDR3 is TGTGCCAGCAGTTCCCCTGGAACGGGGGGGAATGAGCAGTTCTTC. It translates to CASSSPGTGGNEQFF.

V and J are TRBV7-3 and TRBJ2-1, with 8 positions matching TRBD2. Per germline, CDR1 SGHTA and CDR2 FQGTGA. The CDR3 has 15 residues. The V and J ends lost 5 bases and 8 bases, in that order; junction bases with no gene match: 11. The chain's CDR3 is CASSPQGLGIDEQFF. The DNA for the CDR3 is TGTGCCAGCAGCCCCCAGGGACTAGGGATCGATGAGCAGTTCTTC.

DNA for the CDR3: TGTGCCAGTAGTATGGGACAGGGGCCCTACGAGCAGTACTTC. Encoded protein: CASSMGQGPYEQYF. The V and J genes are TRBV19 and TRBJ2-7, with 10 bases lining up with TRBD1. V trimming: 3 bases; J trimming: 2 bases; junction bases outside the gene matches: 1. This CDR3 comprises 14 residues. Germline CDR1 reads LNHDA; CDR2 reads SQIVND (reference sequence).

The CDR3 coding sequence is TGCGCCAGCAGCCGATTCCGGGAGACGGGTTCACCCCTCCACTTT. As protein: CASSRFRETGSPLHF. The chain joins TRBV4-1 to TRBJ1-6; the D is unclear. Trimming took off 4 bases at V and 9 bases at J, with 16 bases between the two ends. The germline CDR1 and CDR2 sequences are MGHRA and YSYEKL. CDR3 length: 15 amino acids.

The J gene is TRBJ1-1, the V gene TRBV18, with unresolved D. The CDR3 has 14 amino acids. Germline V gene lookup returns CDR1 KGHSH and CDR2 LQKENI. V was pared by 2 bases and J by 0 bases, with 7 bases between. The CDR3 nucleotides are TGTGCCAGCTCACCAGCAGAAATGAACACTGAAGCTTTCTTT. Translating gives CASSPAEMNTEAFF. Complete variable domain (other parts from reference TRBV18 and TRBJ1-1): NAGVMQNPRHLVRRRGQEARLRCSPMKGHSHVYWYRQLPEEGLKFMVYLQKENIIDESGMPKERFSAEFPKEGPSILRIQQVVRGDSAAYFCASSPAEMNTEAFFGQGTRLTVV.